A single sample gave rise to the 20 T cell receptor beta chains below, sequenced in a study of blood T cell repertoires in COVID-19. TCRdb's copy holds only in-frame clones and misses some; the assay was immunoSEQ multiplex PCR. Seen here are about 190,000 clones, over 70% observed once, and the top ten hold approximately 6.9%. Sequencing input: peripheral blood. Every receptor here comes from a man between 60 and 75 years old with acute or convalescent COVID-19.

This sequence joins TRBV5-1 and TRBJ2-3, with 10 bases lining up with TRBD2. Germline V gene lookup returns CDR1 SGHRS and CDR2 YFSETQ. The CDR3 runs to 15 residues. Trimming removed 1 base from V and 3 bases from J; junction bases left unmatched: 2. This CDR3 reads CASSLTSGETDTQYF. In nucleotides, the CDR3 is TGCGCCAGCAGCTTGACTAGCGGGGAGACAGATACGCAGTATTTT. Full variable domain (missing parts from reference TRBV5-1 and TRBJ2-3): KAGVTQTPRYLIKTRGQQVTLSCSPISGHRSVSWYQQTPGQGLQFLFEYFSETQRNKGNFPGRFSGRQFSNSRSEMNVSTLELGDSALYLCASSLTSGETDTQYFGPGTRLTVL.

This clone was recorded a few times. V gene TRBV4-3 combines with J gene TRBJ1-5; D is uncertain. The CDR3 spans 15 residues. The V gene lost 0 bases and the J gene lost 4 bases, with 10 bases spanning the gap. Germline V gene lookup returns CDR1 LGHNA and CDR2 YSLEER. CDR3 coding DNA: TGCGCCAGCAGCCAAGAGTTCCAGGTTAATCAGCCCCAGCATTTT. Translating it yields CASSQEFQVNQPQHF.

This sequence joins TRBV6-6 and TRBJ2-3; TRBD1 is a possible D gene (6 bases). The ends were cut back, 5 bases at V and 2 bases at J, with 17 bases in the middle. This CDR3 is 16 amino acids long. Germline V gives CDR1 MNHNY, CDR2 SVGAGI (reference sequence). The CDR3 loop is CASSPTQGTYTDTQYF. The CDR3 coding sequence is TGTGCCAGCAGTCCGACCCAGGGGACCTACACAGATACGCAGTATTTT.

The CDR3 reads CASQDSYQETQYF. The CDR3 bases are TGTGCCAGCCAAGACAGCTACCAAGAGACCCAGTACTTC. V is TRBV6-5 and J is TRBJ2-5, with D perhaps TRBD1 (5 bases). Germline CDR1 and CDR2: MNHEY and SVGAGI. V shed 8 bases and J shed 0 bases, with 10 bases lying between them. The CDR3 totals 13 residues.

CDR3 DNA sequence: TGTGCCAGCAACCCCCCGGGACTAGCGGGCGAGACCCAGTACTTC. It specifies CASNPPGLAGETQYF. The genes are TRBV6-5 and TRBJ2-5, with 12 bases aligning to TRBD2. Per germline, CDR1 MNHEY and CDR2 SVGAGI. CDR3 length: 15 amino acids. Unmatched junction bases numbered 8, after V lost 7 bases and J lost 5 bases.

The chain joins TRBV4-3 to TRBJ1-1; TRBD1 matches 7 bases. The CDR3 consists of 15 residues. CDR1 and CDR2 (germline): LGHNA, YSLEER. Trimming at V came to 3 bases and at J to 10 bases, leaving 14 bases not matched to a gene. The CDR3 is CASSQEPLTGVRAFF. As DNA, the CDR3 is TGCGCCAGCAGCCAGGAGCCACTTACAGGGGTGCGAGCTTTCTTT.

The chain uses TRBV11-2 and TRBJ1-2; D call uncertain. Germline CDR1 SGHAT, CDR2 FQNNGV. V gave up 0 bases and J gave up 13 bases, with 12 bases separating them. The CDR3 is 12 amino acids. The CDR3 loop reads CASSLDLNIPTF. Here the CDR3 DNA reads TGTGCCAGCAGCTTAGATCTCAACATCCCCACCTTC.

The chain is built from TRBV4-2 and TRBJ1-1, with 9 bases matching TRBD1. V trimming: 0 bases; J trimming: 3 bases; junction bases outside the gene matches: 17. CDR3 size: 20 residues. Looked up from germline, CDR1 is LGHNA and CDR2 is YNFKEQ. CDR3 protein: CASSQDTSSGDRARYTEAFF. CDR3 coding DNA: TGTGCCAGCAGCCAAGATACGAGTTCAGGGGACAGGGCACGGTACACTGAAGCTTTCTTT.

The sample holds many counts of this clone. This chain links TRBV27 with TRBJ2-2; 7 bases are a match to TRBD1. V lost 5 bases to trimming and J lost 4 bases; unmatched junction nucleotides: 7. This CDR3 has 15 amino acids. CDR1 and CDR2 (germline): MNHEY, SMNVEV (reference sequence). CDR3 sequence reads: CASSDRDSVTGELFF. DNA of the CDR3: TGTGCCAGCAGTGACCGGGACAGTGTCACCGGGGAGCTGTTTTTT.

The chain uses TRBV6-5 and TRBJ1-1, with D tentatively TRBD1 (5 bases). The CDR3 totals 14 residues. The V gene's germline CDR1 is MNHEY and CDR2 SVGAGI. V was pared by 6 bases and J by 9 bases, with 20 bases between. The CDR3 region is CASSSLPAGPQAFF. For the CDR3, the DNA is TGTGCCAGCAGCTCCCTCCCTGCGGGACCTCAAGCTTTCTTT.

The chain employs TRBV6-5 and TRBJ2-7; D may be TRBD1 (5 bases). CDR1 is MNHEY and CDR2 is SVGAGI in the germline V gene. Trimming shortened V by 0 bases and J by 0 bases, and 9 bases separated the two germline ends. This CDR3 is 15 amino acids long. The CDR3 nucleotides are TGTGCCAGCAGTTACTCGAACAGGTACTCCTACGAGCAGTACTTC. Its translation is CASSYSNRYSYEQYF.

This clone was observed a few times. The chain combines TRBV24-1 with TRBJ2-2; 13 bases align to TRBD2. The CDR3 consists of 16 residues. Trimming cost V 3 bases and J 7 bases; bases outside gene matches: 4. Germline V gene sequence: CDR1 KGHDR, CDR2 SFDVKD. The CDR3 DNA sequence: TGTGCCACCAGTGATGCAGGACTAGCGGGAGTCGGGGAGCTGTTTTTT. Its translation is CATSDAGLAGVGELFF.

This clone occurred a few times. The chain uses TRBV6-1 and TRBJ1-4, with D tentatively TRBD1 (6 bases). The CDR3 contains 14 residues. Trimming stripped 1 base from V and 8 bases from J, with 11 bases between. In germline, CDR1 is MNHNS, CDR2 SASEGT. CDR3 protein: CASSEGGGAEKLFF. DNA of the CDR3: TGTGCCAGCAGTGAAGGGGGGGGCGCAGAAAAACTGTTTTTT.

The V call is TRBV19, the J call TRBJ1-5; 7 bases are shared with TRBD1. The CDR3 is 15 amino acids. The V gene's germline CDR1 is LNHDA and CDR2 SQIVND (reference sequence). V lost 4 bases to trimming and J lost 7 bases; unmatched junction nucleotides: 10. CDR3 bases: TGTGCCAGTAGTACTTACTTGACAGGGCAACAGCCCCAGCATTTT. Translated: CASSTYLTGQQPQHF.

The V and J genes are TRBV4-1 and TRBJ1-3, with no clear D. The germline CDR1 and CDR2 sequences are MGHRA and YSYEKL. The CDR3 loop spans 16 amino acids. The germline V and J ends were trimmed by 0 bases and 0 bases, with 9 bases remaining between them. This chain's CDR3 is CASSQDRTDSGNTIYF. CDR3 DNA sequence: TGCGCCAGCAGCCAAGATAGAACAGACTCTGGAAACACCATATATTTT.

V usage is TRBV11-3 and J usage is TRBJ2-1; tentatively, D is TRBD2 (5 bases). The CDR3 extends over 13 amino acids. V was trimmed by 1 base and J by 15 bases, leaving 16 bases between them. Germline assignment: CDR1 SGHNT and CDR2 YENEEA. CDR3 loop: CASSLGTSSRVFF. DNA of the CDR3: TGTGCCAGCAGCTTAGGTACTAGTTCAAGGGTGTTCTTC.

The chain carries TRBV2 and TRBJ1-1, with D tentatively TRBD1 (5 bases). Germline V CDR1 and CDR2: SNHLY, FYNNEI. CDR3 length equals 16 residues. The ends were cut back, 4 bases at V and 6 bases at J, with 21 bases in the middle. The CDR3 here is CASSVGAVGGGSEAFF. In DNA form, the CDR3 reads TGTGCCAGCAGTGTCGGGGCGGTGGGGGGTGGCTCTGAAGCTTTCTTT.

This rearrangement joins TRBV11-2 to TRBJ2-2; possibly TRBD1 for D (7 bases). Germline CDR1 reads SGHAT; CDR2 reads FQNNGV. With 6 bases removed from V and 7 bases from J, the gap between germline ends came to 21 bases. There are 16 residues in the CDR3. For the CDR3, the DNA is TGTGCCAGCAGAGACCAGGGGGGTAGGGTTAGCGGGGAGCTGTTTTTT. Its protein product is CASRDQGGRVSGELFF.

The V gene is TRBV19, the J gene TRBJ1-5; D call uncertain. CDR3 length: 16 amino acids. Germline V lookup: CDR1 LNHDA, CDR2 SQIVND (reference sequence). V was trimmed by 6 bases and J by 4 bases, leaving 19 bases between them. The CDR3 DNA reads as TGTGCCAGTAGCATATTGGTCTCGCCGAGTAATCAGCCCCAGCATTTT. Protein sequence: CASSILVSPSNQPQHF. Drawing the rest from reference TRBV19 and TRBJ1-5, the complete variable domain is DGGITQSPKYLFRKEGQNVTLSCEQNLNHDAMYWYRQDPGQGLRLIYYSQIVNDFQKGDIAEGYSVSREKKESFPLTVTSAQKNPTAFYLCASSILVSPSNQPQHFGDGTRLSIL.

V and J are TRBV7-9 and TRBJ2-3; 7 nucleotides agree with TRBD2. CDR3 length: 15 residues. Trimming removed 1 base from V and 1 base from J; junction bases left unmatched: 2. The V gene's germline CDR1 is SEHNR and CDR2 FQNEAQ (reference sequence). The CDR3 DNA follows: TGTGCCAGCAGCTTAGGCCTAGCGGGCACAGATACGCAGTATTTT. The encoded protein is CASSLGLAGTDTQYF.